One and the same sample provided the 4 T cell receptor beta chains below, sequenced in a study of T cell responses to AZD1222 COVID-19 vaccine. Libraries were prepared by immunoSEQ multiplex PCR; TCRdb keeps only in-frame clonotypes and omits some of them. The sample holds 95,000 to 110,000 clones, around 90% seen once. The specimen was peripheral blood, collected on day 0 of AZD1222 vaccination. The receptor set was obtained from an adult in good health.

The genes are TRBV10-3 and TRBJ1-3; TRBD1 is a possible D gene (6 bases). V lost 9 bases to trimming and J lost 0 bases, with 9 bases between them. Germline loops: CDR1 ENHRY, CDR2 SYGVKD. CDR3 length equals 13 residues. The CDR3: CAMLGGSGNTIYF. The CDR3 nucleotides read TGTGCCATGCTAGGGGGCTCTGGAAACACCATATATTTT.

The rearrangement uses TRBV6-6 and TRBJ1-4, with D hard to call. The V and J ends lost 7 bases and 3 bases respectively, with 9 bases between them. Germline lookup yields CDR1 MNHNY and CDR2 SVGAGI (reference sequence). The CDR3 spans 13 residues. The CDR3 region has the DNA TGTGCCAGCAACTTTCGGGCTAATGAAAAACTGTTTTTT. Residues: CASNFRANEKLFF.

This sequence joins TRBV5-1 and TRBJ1-1; 11 nucleotides align to TRBD1. This CDR3 is built from 16 residues. With 5 bases clipped from V and 1 base from J, the junction kept 7 bases outside the gene matches. CDR1 is SGHRS and CDR2 is YFSETQ in the germline V gene. For the CDR3, the DNA is TGCGCCAGCAGAATGGAGGGGACAGGGGGGAACACTGAAGCTTTCTTT. Protein: CASRMEGTGGNTEAFF. The whole variable domain, filled in from reference TRBV5-1 and TRBJ1-1, reads KAGVTQTPRYLIKTRGQQVTLSCSPISGHRSVSWYQQTPGQGLQFLFEYFSETQRNKGNFPGRFSGRQFSNSRSEMNVSTLELGDSALYLCASRMEGTGGNTEAFFGQGTRLTVV.

CDR3 protein: CATRVPFSRDRGLFDYGYTF. In DNA, the CDR3 is TGTGCCACCAGAGTTCCCTTCTCCCGGGACAGGGGGCTATTCGACTATGGCTACACCTTC. The chain has TRBV24-1 and TRBJ1-2; 12 nucleotides match TRBD1. The CDR3 sequence is 20 residues long. J gave up 3 bases and V 7 bases, and 20 bases lay outside the gene matches. The V gene's germline CDR1 is KGHDR and CDR2 SFDVKD.